The clone carrying this TCR beta chain was seen only a few times. Its specificity is unknown. Relying on iRepertoire HTBI primers and Arm-PCR of CDR3 regions, the team built TCR beta libraries. TCRdb re-called the multiplex PCR reads with MiXCR, one entry per CDR3 protein. The profile covers over 450,000 distinct CDR3 sequences, with about a fifth appearing a single time and about 7% taken by the ten largest. This record belongs to a study of regulatory T cells in long-lasting Graves disease. Whole-study context: Over 5 years of antithyroid drugs plus positive TSH receptor antibodies defined persistent Graves' disease. Study outcomes and limitations: Investigators studied peripheral blood only, not thyroid tissue. Preferential use of TRBV28, TRBJ1-2 and TRBJ2-5 was seen in persistent disease. Relative to new patients (roughly 970), persistent patients exhibited greater sharing of public clonotypes (approximately 2,500).

V was trimmed by 1 base and J by 0 bases, leaving 12 bases between them. This CDR3 has 16 amino acids. The germline V gene has CDR1 SGHTA and CDR2 FQGNSA. Described time point: persistent/refractory GD, antithyroid drugs over 5 years with positive TRAb. After RNA was extracted from PBMCs, the TCR library was made from it. The receptor was derived from a female donor with Graves disease. This material consisted of peripheral blood mononuclear cells (PBMCs), taken when the disease was refractory, from a patient treated with antithyroid drugs. The chain links TRBV7-2 to TRBJ1-1; D is uncertain. Here the CDR3 reads CASSLVFGELNTEAFF. The CDR3, as DNA: TGTGCCAGCAGCTTAGTGTTTGGAGAGCTGAACACTGAAGCTTTCTTT.